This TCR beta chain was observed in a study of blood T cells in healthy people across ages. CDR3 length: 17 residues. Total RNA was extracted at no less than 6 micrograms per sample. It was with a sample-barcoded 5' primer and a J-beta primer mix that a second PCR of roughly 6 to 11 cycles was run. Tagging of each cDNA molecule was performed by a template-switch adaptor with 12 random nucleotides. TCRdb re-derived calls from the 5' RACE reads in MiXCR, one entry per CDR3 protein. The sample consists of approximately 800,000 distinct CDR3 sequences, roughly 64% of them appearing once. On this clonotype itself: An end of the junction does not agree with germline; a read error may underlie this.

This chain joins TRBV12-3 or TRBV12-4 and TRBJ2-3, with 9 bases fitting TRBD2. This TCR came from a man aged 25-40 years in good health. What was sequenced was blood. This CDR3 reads CASSRRLAADSADTEYF. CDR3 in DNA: TGTGCCAGCAGTCGGAGACTAGCGGCGGATAGCGCAGATACGGAGTATTTT.